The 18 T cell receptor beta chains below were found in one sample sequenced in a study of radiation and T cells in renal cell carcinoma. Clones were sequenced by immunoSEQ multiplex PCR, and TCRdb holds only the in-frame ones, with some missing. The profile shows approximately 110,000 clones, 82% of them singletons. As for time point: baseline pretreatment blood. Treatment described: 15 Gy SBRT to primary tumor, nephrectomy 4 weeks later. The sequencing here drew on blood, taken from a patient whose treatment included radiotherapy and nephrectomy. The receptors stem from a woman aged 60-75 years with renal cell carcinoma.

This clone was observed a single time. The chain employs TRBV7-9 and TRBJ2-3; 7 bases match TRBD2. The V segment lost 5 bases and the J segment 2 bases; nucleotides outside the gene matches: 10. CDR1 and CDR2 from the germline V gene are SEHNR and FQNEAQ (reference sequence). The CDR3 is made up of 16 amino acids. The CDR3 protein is CASSRPREFTTDTQYF. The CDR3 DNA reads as TGTGCCAGCAGCCGCCCGCGGGAGTTCACCACAGATACGCAGTATTTT.

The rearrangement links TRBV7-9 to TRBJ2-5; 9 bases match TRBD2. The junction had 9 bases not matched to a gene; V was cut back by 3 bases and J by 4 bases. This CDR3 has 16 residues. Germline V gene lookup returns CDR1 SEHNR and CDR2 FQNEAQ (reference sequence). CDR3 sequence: CASSLGTAGGVETQYF. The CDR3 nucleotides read TGTGCCAGCAGCTTGGGAACCGCGGGAGGGGTAGAGACCCAGTACTTC.

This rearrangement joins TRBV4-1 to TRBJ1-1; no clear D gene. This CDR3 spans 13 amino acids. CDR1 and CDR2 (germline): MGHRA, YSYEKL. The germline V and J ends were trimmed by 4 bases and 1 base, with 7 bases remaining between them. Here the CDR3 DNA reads TGCGCCAGCAGCCCCCCTAAGAACACTGAAGCTTTCTTT. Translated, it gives CASSPPKNTEAFF.

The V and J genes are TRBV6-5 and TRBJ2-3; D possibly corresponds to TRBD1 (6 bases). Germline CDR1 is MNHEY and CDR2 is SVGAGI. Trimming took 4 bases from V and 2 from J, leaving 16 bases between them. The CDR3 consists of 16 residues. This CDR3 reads CASSFHHRAVTDTQYF. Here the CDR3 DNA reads TGTGCCAGCAGTTTCCACCACAGGGCGGTCACAGATACGCAGTATTTT.

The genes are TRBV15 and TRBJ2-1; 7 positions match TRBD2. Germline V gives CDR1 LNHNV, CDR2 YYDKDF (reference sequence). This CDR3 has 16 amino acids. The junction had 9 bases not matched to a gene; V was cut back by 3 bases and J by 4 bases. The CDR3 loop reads CATSRLGGTSYNEQFF. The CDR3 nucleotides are TGTGCCACCAGCAGGTTGGGGGGGACCTCATACAATGAGCAGTTCTTC.

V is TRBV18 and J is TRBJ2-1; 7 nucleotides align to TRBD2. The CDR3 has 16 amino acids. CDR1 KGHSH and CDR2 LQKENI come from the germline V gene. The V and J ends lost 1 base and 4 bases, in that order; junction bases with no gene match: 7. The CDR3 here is CASSPLLAVGYNEQFF. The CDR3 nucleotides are TGTGCCAGCTCACCACTGCTAGCGGTTGGATACAATGAGCAGTTCTTC.

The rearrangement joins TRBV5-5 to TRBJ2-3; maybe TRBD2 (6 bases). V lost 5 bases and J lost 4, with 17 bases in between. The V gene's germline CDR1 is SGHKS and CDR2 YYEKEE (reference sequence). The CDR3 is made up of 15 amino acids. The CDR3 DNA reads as TGTGCCAGCAGTTGGGGTATCGGGGGAGCAGATACGCAGTATTTT. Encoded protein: CASSWGIGGADTQYF.

DNA of the CDR3: TGTGCCAGTAGTATCACAGGGGGCTCGAATGGCTACACCTTC. Residues: CASSITGGSNGYTF. The chain recombines TRBV19 with TRBJ1-2, with TRBD1 matching over 9 bases. From germline, CDR1 is LNHDA and CDR2 SQIVND (reference sequence). The CDR3 runs to 14 residues. V was pared by 3 bases and J by 6 bases, with 5 bases of the junction left unmatched.

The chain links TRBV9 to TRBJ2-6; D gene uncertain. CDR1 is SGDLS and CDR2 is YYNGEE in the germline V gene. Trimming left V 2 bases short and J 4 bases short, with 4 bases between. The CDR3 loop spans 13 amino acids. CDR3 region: CASSVTGANVLTF. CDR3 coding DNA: TGTGCCAGCAGCGTGACAGGGGCCAACGTCCTGACTTTC.

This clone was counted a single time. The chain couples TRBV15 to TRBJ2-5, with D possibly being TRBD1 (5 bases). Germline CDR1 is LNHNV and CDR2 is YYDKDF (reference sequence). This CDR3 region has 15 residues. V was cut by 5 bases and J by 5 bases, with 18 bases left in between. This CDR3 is CATSSRQRDVETQYF. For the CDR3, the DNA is TGTGCCACCAGCTCCCGACAGCGCGACGTGGAGACCCAGTACTTC.

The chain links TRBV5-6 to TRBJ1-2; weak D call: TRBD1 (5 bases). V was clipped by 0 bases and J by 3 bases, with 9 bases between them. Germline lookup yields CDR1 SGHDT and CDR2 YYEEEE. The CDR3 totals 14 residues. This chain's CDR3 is CASSLGRGYYGYTF. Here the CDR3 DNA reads TGTGCCAGCAGCTTGGGTCGGGGCTACTATGGCTACACCTTC. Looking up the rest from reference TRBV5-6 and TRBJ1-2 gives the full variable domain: DAGVTQSPTHLIKTRGQQVTLRCSPKSGHDTVSWYQQALGQGPQFIFQYYEEEERQRGNFPDRFSGHQFPNYSSELNVNALLLGDSALYLCASSLGRGYYGYTFGSGTRLTVV.

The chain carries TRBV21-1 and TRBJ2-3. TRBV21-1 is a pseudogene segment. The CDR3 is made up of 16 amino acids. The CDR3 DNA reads TGTGCCAGCAGAGCGAGCACTACAGTCATGCAAGATACGCAGTATTTT. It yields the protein CASRASTTVMQDTQYF.

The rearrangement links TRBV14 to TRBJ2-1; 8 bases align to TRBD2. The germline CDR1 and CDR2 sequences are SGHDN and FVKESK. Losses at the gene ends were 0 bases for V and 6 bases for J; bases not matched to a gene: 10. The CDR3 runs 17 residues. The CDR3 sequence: CASSQDPRRGVSNEQFF. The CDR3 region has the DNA TGTGCCAGCAGCCAAGATCCAAGGCGGGGGGTCTCCAATGAGCAGTTCTTC.

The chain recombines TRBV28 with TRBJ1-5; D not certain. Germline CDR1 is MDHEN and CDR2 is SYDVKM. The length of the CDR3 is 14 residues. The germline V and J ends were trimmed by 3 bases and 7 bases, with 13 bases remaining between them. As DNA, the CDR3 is TGTGCCAGCAGTTTGGCAGGACGAAAACAGCCCCAGCATTTT. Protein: CASSLAGRKQPQHF.

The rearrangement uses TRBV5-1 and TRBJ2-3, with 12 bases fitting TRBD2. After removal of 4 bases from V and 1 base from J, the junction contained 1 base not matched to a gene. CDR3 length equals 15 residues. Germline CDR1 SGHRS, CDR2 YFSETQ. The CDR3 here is CASSLAGGRTDTQYF. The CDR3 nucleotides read TGCGCCAGCAGCCTAGCGGGGGGGCGCACAGATACGCAGTATTTT.

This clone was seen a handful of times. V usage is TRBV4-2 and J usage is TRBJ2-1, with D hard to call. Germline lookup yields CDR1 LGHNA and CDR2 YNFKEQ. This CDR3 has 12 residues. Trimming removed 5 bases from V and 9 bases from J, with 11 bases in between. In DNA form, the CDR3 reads TGTGCCAGCAGCACTGCAGTGGGTGAGCAGTTCTTC. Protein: CASSTAVGEQFF.

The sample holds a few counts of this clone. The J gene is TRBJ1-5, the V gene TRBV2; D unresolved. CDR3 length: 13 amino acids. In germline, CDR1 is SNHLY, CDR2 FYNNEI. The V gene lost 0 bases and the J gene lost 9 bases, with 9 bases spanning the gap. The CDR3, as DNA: TGTGCCAGCAGTGAAGCCCCTTTCTTGCCCCAGCATTTT. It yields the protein CASSEAPFLPQHF. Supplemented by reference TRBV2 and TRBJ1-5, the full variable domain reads EPEVTQTPSHQVTQMGQEVILRCVPISNHLYFYWYRQILGQKVEFLVSFYNNEISEKSEIFDDQFSVERPDGSNFTLKIRSTKLEDSAMYFCASSEAPFLPQHFGDGTRLSIL.

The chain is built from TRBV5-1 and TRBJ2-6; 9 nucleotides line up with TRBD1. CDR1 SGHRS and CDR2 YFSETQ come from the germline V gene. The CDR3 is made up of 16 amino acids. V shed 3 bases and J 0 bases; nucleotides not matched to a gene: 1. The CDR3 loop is CASSWTGDSGANVLTF. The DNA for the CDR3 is TGCGCCAGCAGCTGGACAGGGGACTCTGGGGCCAACGTCCTGACTTTC.